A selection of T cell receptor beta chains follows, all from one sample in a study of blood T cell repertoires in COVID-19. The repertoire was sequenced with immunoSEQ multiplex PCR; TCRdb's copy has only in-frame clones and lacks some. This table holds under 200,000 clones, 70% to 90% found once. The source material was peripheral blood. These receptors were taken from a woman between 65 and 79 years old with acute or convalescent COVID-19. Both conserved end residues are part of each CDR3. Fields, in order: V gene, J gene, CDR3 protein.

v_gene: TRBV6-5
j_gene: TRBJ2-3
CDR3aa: CASSLGQGSTDTQYF

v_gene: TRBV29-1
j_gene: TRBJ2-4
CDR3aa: CSVVTGTRKLLAKNIQYF

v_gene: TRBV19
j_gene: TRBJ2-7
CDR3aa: CASSIGLESYEQYF

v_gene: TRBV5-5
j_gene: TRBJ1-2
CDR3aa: CASSLWGLGQTGVYGYTF

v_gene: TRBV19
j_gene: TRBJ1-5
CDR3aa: CASSKGQGLIGPQHF

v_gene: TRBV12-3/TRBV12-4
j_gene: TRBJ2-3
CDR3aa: CASSLARGTQYF

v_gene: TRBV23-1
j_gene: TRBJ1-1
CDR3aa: CASTPGVTEAFF

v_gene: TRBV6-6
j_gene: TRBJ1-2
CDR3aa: CASRDSGGLDYGYTF

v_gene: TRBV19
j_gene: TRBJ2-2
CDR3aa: CASSRSGELFF

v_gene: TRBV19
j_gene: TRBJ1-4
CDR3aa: CASSISGTGGKLFF

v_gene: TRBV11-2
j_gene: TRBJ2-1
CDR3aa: CASSLLGNEQFF

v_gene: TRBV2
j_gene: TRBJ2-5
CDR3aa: CASKGPDRAQETQYF

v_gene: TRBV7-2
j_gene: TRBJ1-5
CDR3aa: CASSLGRTFGYSNQPQHF

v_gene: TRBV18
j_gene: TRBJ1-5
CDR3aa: CASSPGRGSNQPQHF

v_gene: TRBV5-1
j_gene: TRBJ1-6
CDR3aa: CASSLGVQGTNSPLHF

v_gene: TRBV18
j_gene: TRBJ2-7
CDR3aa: CASSLAGYEQYF

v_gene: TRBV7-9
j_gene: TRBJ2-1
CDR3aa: CASSFKAGALYNEQFF

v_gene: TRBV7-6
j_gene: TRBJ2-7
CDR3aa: CASSLGRPGGSSYEQYF

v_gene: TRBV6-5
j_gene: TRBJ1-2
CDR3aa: CASSSSPGLSYGYTF

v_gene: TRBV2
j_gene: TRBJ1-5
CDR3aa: CASGFGTGGGQPQHF

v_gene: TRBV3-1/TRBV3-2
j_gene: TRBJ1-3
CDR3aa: CASSRRSDRALYSGNTIYF

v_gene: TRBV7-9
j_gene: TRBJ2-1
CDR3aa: CASSLAYGNEQFF

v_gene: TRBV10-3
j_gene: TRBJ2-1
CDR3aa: CAISPAGEYNEQFF

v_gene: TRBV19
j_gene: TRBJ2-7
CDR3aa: CASSPSNYEQYF